Listed here are 13 T cell receptor beta chains from one sample, sequenced in a study of control samples from healthy donors and cancer patients. Only in-frame clones appear in the TCRdb table, and some are missing; sequencing was by immunoSEQ multiplex PCR. The data hold just over 90,000 clones, with roughly 86% observed a single time. The sample was blood. The receptors derive from a woman between 45 and 65 years old in good health.

The V call is TRBV28, the J call TRBJ2-1; D not certain. Trimming took off 3 bases at V and 9 bases at J, with 9 bases between the two ends. CDR3 length: 12 residues. The germline gives CDR1 MDHEN, CDR2 SYDVKM. CDR3 protein: CASSLRLGEQFF. CDR3 coding DNA: TGTGCCAGCAGTTTGAGGCTTGGTGAGCAGTTCTTC.

V is TRBV5-3 and J is TRBJ1-2; D uncertain. Being an ORF, TRBV5-3 has a function that is uncertain. With 5 bases removed from V and 3 bases from J, the gap between germline ends came to 14 bases. CDR3 length equals 14 residues. CDR3 sequence: CARRLGQDHYGYTF. DNA of the CDR3: TGTGCCAGAAGGCTCGGGCAGGATCACTATGGCTACACCTTC.

The V and J genes are TRBV27 and TRBJ1-6; D is uncertain. V gave up 5 bases and J gave up 19 bases, with 15 bases separating them. Germline CDR1 MNHEY, CDR2 SMNVEV (reference sequence). The length of the CDR3 is 11 residues. The CDR3 loop is CASSPLGPGHF. The CDR3 nucleotides read TGTGCCAGCAGTCCCCTAGGCCCGGGGCACTTT.

This rearrangement joins TRBV11-3 to TRBJ2-3, with 7 nucleotides matching TRBD1. The CDR3 covers 14 residues. In germline, CDR1 is SGHNT, CDR2 YENEEA. Trimming at V came to 5 bases and at J to 3 bases, leaving 5 bases not matched to a gene. The CDR3 DNA is TGTGCCAGCAGCAGACAGGGAGAGACAGATACGCAGTATTTT. The encoded protein is CASSRQGETDTQYF.

This clone was recorded only once. The rearrangement joins TRBV5-1 to TRBJ1-1; perhaps TRBD1 as D (5 bases). The CDR3 runs to 14 residues. Germline CDR1 is SGHRS and CDR2 is YFSETQ. Trimming took 5 bases from V and 0 from J, leaving 11 bases between them. CDR3 in amino acids: CASSYGGVNTEAFF. The CDR3 bases are TGCGCCAGCAGTTACGGGGGAGTGAACACTGAAGCTTTCTTT.

The V gene is TRBV11-2, the J gene TRBJ1-1, with no clear D. Trimming cost V 5 bases and J 4 bases, with 11 bases left between them. CDR1 is SGHAT, CDR2 FQNNGV, per germline. The CDR3 totals 13 residues. The CDR3 coding sequence is TGTGCCAGCAGCCCGTTGACGGTCACTGAAGCTTTCTTT. Translation gives CASSPLTVTEAFF.

The chain has TRBV19 and TRBJ2-7, with 7 positions matching TRBD1. Germline V lookup: CDR1 LNHDA, CDR2 SQIVND (reference sequence). CDR3 length: 14 amino acids. Trimming cost V 3 bases and J 5 bases; bases outside gene matches: 7. The CDR3 coding sequence is TGTGCCAGTAGTATTAGGGGGCGCATCAACGAGCAGTACTTC. Translating gives CASSIRGRINEQYF.

The chain couples TRBV5-8 to TRBJ1-1; D gene unclear. This CDR3 is built from 13 residues. Germline CDR1 reads SGHTS; CDR2 reads YDEGEE. Trimming took off 4 bases at V and 1 base at J, with 8 bases between the two ends. CDR3 protein: CASSGEPNTEAFF. The CDR3 DNA reads TGTGCCAGCAGCGGTGAACCGAACACTGAAGCTTTCTTT.

V usage is TRBV10-2 and J usage is TRBJ1-5, with D tentatively TRBD1 (5 bases). Germline CDR1 is WSHSY and CDR2 is SAAADI. V lost 5 bases and J lost 2, with 13 bases in between. The CDR3 is made up of 15 amino acids. CDR3 in DNA: TGCGCCAGCAGTCGGGACTCTTTAGGCAATCAGCCCCAGCATTTT. Translating it yields CASSRDSLGNQPQHF.

The chain combines TRBV20-1 with TRBJ1-2, with a possible D match to TRBD1 (6 bases). This CDR3 comprises 14 residues. The germline CDR1 and CDR2 sequences are DFQATT and SNEGSKA (reference sequence). Trimming cost V 3 bases and J 0 bases, with 11 bases left between them. CDR3 bases: TGCAGTGCTAGTCGCAGGGGATCTAACTATGGCTACACCTTC. This translates into CSASRRGSNYGYTF.

The chain links TRBV10-3 to TRBJ1-2; maybe TRBD1 (6 bases). The V gene lost 2 bases and the J gene lost 0 bases, with 16 bases spanning the gap. The CDR3 length is 17 residues. Germline CDR1 is ENHRY and CDR2 is SYGVKD. CDR3 sequence reads: CAISETKGHSANYGYTF. For the CDR3, the DNA is TGTGCCATCAGTGAGACTAAGGGACACTCAGCTAACTATGGCTACACCTTC.

This chain joins TRBV7-3 and TRBJ2-2; 7 bases agree with TRBD2. Germline V lookup: CDR1 SGHTA, CDR2 FQGTGA. The CDR3 sequence is 14 residues long. The J segment lost 6 bases and the V segment lost 1 base, leaving 2 bases of the junction unmatched. CDR3 nucleotide sequence: TGTGCCAGCAGCTTAAACGCGGGGGCCGGGGAGCTGTTTTTT. This encodes CASSLNAGAGELFF. The variable domain in full, completed from reference TRBV7-3 and TRBJ2-2, reads GAGVSQTPSNKVTEKGKYVELRCDPISGHTALYWYRQSLGQGPEFLIYFQGTGAADDSGLPNDRFFAVRPEGSVSTLKIQRTERGDSAVYLCASSLNAGAGELFFGEGSRLTVL.

The chain carries TRBV4-3 and TRBJ1-4; 8 bases map to TRBD1. The V gene's germline CDR1 is LGHNA and CDR2 YSLEER. The CDR3 runs to 15 residues. V was clipped by 0 bases and J by 7 bases; unmatched bases: 4. The CDR3 reads CASSQEQGDSEKLFF. CDR3 bases: TGCGCCAGCAGCCAAGAACAGGGGGATTCTGAAAAACTGTTTTTT.